This TCR beta chain is from a study of low-dose radiotherapy and immunotherapy resistance in tumors. On the study more broadly: Daily oral aspirin at 300 mg began on cycle 1 day 1 and lasted four cycles.

This CDR3 spans 11 amino acids. TRAV- and TRBV-specific primers, spanning alpha and beta chains, primed first-strand cDNA. With a V-primer adapter and a constant-region primer, TCRs were amplified for approximately 19 PCR cycles. In vitro transcription amplified the mRNA that had been isolated. In TCRdb, the reads were re-called with MiXCR into one record per CDR3 protein. The data show around 76,000 distinct CDR3 sequences, around 32% seen once. Noted time point: before trial treatment. Those eligible were patients bearing advanced solid tumors lacking tumor-infiltrating lymphocytes. Sequences were derived from PBMCs, sampled before treatment. This sequence originates from a female donor with ovarian cancer. The V and J genes are TRBV21-1 and TRBJ2-1; TRBD1 is taken as the D call from the table, unchecked against the DNA. TRBV21-1 is a listed pseudogene. The CDR3 spells CASSGDRGPFF. As DNA, the CDR3 is TGTGCCAGCAGCGGGGACAGGGGGCCGTTCTTC.